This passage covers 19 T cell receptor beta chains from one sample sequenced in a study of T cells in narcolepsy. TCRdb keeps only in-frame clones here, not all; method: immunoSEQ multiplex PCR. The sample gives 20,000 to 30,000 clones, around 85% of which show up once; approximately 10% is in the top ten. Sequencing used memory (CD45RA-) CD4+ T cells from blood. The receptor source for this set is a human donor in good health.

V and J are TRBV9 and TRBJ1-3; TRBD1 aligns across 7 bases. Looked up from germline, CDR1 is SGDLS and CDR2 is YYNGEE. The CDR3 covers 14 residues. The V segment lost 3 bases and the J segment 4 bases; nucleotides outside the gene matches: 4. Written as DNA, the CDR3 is TGTGCCAGCAGCGGACAGGGTCGAGGAAACACCATATATTTT. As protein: CASSGQGRGNTIYF.

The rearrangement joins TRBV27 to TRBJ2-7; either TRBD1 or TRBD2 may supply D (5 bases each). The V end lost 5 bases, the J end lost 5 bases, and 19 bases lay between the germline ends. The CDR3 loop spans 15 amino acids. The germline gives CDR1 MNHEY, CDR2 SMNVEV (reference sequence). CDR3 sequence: CASSGRDGRRDEQYF. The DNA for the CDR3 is TGTGCCAGCAGTGGCCGGGACGGTCGCCGGGACGAGCAGTACTTC.

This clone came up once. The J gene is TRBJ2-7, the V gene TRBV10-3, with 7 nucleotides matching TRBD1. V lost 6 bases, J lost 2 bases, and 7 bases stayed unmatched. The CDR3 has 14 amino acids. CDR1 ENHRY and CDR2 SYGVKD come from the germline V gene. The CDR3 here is CAISPGTDAYEQYF. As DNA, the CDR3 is TGTGCCATCAGCCCCGGGACAGATGCCTACGAGCAGTACTTC.

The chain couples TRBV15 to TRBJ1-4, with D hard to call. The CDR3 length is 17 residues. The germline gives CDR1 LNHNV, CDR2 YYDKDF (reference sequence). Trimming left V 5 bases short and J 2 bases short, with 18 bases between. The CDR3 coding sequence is TGTGCCACCAGCCGCGGCGGAGGCGTTCAGACTAATGAAAAACTGTTTTTT. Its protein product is CATSRGGGVQTNEKLFF.

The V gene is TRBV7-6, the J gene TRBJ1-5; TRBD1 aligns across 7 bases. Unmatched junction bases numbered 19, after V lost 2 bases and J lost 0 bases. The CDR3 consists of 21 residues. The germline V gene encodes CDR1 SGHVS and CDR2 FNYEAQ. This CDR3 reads CASSLIKRGRKAVYSNQPQHF. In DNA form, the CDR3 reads TGTGCCAGCAGCTTAATAAAGAGGGGGCGAAAGGCGGTATATAGCAATCAGCCCCAGCATTTT.

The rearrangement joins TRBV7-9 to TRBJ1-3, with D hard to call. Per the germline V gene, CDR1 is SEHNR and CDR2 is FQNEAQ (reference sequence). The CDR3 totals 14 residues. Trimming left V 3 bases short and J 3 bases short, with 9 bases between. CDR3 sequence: CASSLGGRGNTIYF. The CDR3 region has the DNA TGTGCCAGCAGCTTGGGCGGGCGTGGAAACACCATATATTTT.

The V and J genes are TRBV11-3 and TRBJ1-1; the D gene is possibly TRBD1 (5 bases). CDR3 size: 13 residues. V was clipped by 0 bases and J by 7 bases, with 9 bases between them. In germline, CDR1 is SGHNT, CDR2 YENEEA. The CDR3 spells CASSLEGDGEAFF. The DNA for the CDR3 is TGTGCCAGCAGCTTAGAGGGGGACGGTGAAGCTTTCTTT.

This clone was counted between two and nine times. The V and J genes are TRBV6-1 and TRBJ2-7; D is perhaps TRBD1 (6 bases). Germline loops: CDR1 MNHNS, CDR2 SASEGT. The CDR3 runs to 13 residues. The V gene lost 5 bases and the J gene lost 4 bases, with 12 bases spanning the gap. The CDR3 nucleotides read TGTGCCAGCAGTTTACAGGGATGGTACGAGCAGTACTTC. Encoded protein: CASSLQGWYEQYF.

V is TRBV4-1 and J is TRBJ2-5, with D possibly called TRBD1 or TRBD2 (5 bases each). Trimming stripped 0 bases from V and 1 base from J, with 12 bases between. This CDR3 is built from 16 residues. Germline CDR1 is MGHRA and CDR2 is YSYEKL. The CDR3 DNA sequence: TGCGCCAGCAGCCAAGATAGGGGAGAAACCCAAGAGACCCAGTACTTC. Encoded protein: CASSQDRGETQETQYF.

Here the CDR3 reads CASSIEGTGRTEQYF. The CDR3 DNA reads as TGTGCCAGTAGTATAGAAGGGACTGGACGGACCGAGCAGTACTTC. The V and J genes are TRBV19 and TRBJ2-7, with TRBD2 as a possible D gene (6 bases). The CDR3 length is 15 residues. CDR1 is LNHDA, CDR2 SQIVND, per germline (reference sequence). Trimming stripped 0 bases from V and 6 bases from J, with 15 bases between.

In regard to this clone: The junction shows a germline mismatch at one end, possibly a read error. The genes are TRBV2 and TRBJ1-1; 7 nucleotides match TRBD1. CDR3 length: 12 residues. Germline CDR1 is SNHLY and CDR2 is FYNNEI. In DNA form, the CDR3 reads TGTGCCAGCAGCCCTGGCTTACCCCCGGGACAGTTT. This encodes CASSPGLPPGQF.

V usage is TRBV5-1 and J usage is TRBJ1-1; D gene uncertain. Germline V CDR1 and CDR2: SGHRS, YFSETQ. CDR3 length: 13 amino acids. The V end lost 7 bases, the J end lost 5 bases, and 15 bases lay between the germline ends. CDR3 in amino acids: CASLSGRGTEAFF. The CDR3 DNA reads TGCGCCAGCCTCTCCGGACGAGGGACTGAAGCTTTCTTT. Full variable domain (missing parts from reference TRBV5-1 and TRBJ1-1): KAGVTQTPRYLIKTRGQQVTLSCSPISGHRSVSWYQQTPGQGLQFLFEYFSETQRNKGNFPGRFSGRQFSNSRSEMNVSTLELGDSALYLCASLSGRGTEAFFGQGTRLTVV.

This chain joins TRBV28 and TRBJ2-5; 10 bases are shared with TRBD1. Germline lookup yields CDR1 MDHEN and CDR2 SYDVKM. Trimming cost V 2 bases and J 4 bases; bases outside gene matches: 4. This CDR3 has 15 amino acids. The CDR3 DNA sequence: TGTGCCAGCAGTTTAATGTGGACAGGGGGAGAGACCCAGTACTTC. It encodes CASSLMWTGGETQYF.

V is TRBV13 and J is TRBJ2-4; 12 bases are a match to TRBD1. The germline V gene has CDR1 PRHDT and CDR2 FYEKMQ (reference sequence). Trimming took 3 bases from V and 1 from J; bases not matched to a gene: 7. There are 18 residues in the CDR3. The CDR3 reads CASSLRDRGHRAKNIQYF. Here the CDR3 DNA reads TGTGCCAGCAGCTTGCGGGACAGGGGGCATAGGGCCAAAAACATTCAGTACTTC.

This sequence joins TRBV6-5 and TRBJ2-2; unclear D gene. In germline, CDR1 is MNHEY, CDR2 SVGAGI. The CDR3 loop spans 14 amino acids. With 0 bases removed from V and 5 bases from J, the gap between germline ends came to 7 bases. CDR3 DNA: TGTGCCAGCAGTTACTCGGGCGTGACCGGGGAGCTGTTTTTT. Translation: CASSYSGVTGELFF.

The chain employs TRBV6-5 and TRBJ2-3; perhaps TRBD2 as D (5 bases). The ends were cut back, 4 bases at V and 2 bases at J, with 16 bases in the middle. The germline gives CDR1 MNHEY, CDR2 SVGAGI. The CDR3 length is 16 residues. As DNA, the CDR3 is TGTGCCAGCAGTTTAGCGCCGGATGGAGACACAGATACGCAGTATTTT. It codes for CASSLAPDGDTDTQYF.

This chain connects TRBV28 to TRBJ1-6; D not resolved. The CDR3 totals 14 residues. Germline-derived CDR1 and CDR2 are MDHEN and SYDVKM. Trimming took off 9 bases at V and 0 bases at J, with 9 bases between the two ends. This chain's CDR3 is CASKVVSYNSPLHF. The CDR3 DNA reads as TGTGCCAGTAAGGTTGTCTCCTATAATTCACCCCTCCACTTT.

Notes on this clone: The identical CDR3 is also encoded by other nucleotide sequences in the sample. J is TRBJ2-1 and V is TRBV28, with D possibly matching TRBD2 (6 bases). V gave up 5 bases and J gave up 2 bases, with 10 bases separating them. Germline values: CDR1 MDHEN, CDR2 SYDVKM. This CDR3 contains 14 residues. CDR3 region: CASSRSSAYNEQFF. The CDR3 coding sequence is TGTGCCAGCAGTCGTTCTAGCGCCTACAATGAGCAGTTCTTC.

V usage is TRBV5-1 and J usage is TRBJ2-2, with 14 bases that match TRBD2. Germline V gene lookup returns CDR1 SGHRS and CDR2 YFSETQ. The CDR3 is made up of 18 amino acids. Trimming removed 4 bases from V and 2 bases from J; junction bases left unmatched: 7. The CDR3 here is CASSPLTSGRGNTGELFF. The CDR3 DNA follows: TGCGCCAGCAGCCCCCTGACTAGCGGGAGGGGAAACACCGGGGAGCTGTTTTTT.